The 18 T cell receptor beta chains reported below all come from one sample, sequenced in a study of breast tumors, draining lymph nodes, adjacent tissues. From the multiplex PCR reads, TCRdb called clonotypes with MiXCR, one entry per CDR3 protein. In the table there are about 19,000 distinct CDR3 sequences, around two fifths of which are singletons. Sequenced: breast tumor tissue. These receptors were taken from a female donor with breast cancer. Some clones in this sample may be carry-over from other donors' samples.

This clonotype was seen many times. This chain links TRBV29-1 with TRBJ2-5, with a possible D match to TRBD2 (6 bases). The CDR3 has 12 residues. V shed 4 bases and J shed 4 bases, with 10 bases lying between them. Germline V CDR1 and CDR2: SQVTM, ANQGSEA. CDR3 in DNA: TGCAGCGTTGTGGGAGGTCGAGAGACCCAGTACTTC. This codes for CSVVGGRETQYF.

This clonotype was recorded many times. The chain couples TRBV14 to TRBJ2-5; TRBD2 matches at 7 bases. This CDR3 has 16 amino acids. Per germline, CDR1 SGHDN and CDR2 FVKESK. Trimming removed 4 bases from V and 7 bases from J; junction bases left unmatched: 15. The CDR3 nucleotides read TGTGCCAGCAGCCTCCTAGGCGACCCCCAGCGGGGGACCCAGTACTTC. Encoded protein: CASSLLGDPQRGTQYF.

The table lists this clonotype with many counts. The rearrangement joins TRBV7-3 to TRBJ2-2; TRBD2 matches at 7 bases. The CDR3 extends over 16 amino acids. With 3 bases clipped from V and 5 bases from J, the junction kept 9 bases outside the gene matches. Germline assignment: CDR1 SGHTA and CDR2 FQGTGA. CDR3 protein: CASSFLGTTDTGELFF. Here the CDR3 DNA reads TGTGCCAGCAGCTTCTTAGGGACTACAGATACCGGGGAGCTGTTTTTT.

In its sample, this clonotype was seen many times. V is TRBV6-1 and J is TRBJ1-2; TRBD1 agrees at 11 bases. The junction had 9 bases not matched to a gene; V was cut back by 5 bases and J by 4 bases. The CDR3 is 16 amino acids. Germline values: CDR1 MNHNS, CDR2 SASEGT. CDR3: CASSPGGTGGIYGYTF. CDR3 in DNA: TGTGCCAGCAGTCCCGGAGGGACAGGGGGGATCTATGGCTACACCTTC.

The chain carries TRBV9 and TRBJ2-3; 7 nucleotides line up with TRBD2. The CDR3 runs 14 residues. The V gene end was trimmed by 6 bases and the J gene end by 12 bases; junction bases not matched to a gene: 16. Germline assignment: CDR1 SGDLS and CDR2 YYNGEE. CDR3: CASTPVGGGRSQYF. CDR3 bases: TGTGCCAGCACCCCCGTTGGGGGGGGAAGATCCCAGTATTTT.

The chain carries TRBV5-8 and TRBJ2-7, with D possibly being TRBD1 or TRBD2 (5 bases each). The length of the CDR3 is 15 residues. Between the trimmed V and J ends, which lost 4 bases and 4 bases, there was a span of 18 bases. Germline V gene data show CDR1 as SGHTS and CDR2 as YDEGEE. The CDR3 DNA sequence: TGTGCCAGCAGCAGACAGCGGAACAGAAATTACGAGCAGTACTTC. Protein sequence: CASSRQRNRNYEQYF.

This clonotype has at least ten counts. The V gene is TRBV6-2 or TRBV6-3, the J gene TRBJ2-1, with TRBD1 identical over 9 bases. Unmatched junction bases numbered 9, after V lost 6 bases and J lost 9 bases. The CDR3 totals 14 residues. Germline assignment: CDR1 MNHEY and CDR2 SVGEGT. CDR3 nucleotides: TGTGCCAGCAGCCGTCCCGGGACAGGGTTTGAGCAGTTCTTC. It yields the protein CASSRPGTGFEQFF.

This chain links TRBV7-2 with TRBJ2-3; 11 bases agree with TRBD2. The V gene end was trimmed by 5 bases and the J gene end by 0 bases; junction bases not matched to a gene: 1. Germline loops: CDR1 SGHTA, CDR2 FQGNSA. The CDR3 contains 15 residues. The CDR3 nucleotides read TGTGCCAGCAGCCGACTAGCGGGAAGCACAGATACGCAGTATTTT. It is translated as CASSRLAGSTDTQYF.

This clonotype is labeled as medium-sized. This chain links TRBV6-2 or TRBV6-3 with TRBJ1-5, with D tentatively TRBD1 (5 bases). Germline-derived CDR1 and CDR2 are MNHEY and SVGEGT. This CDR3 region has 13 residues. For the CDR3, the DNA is TGTGTCCCACGGGGGTATTCAGTCCAGCCCCAGCATTTT. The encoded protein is CVPRGYSVQPQHF.

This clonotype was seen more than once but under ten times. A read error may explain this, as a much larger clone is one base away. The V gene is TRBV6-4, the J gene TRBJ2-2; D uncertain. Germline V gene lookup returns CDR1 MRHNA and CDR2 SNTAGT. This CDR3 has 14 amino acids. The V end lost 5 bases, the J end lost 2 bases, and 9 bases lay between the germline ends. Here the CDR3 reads CASSHATNTGELFF. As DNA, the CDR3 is TGTGCCAGCAGTCACGCAACCAACACCGGGGAGCTGTTTTTT.

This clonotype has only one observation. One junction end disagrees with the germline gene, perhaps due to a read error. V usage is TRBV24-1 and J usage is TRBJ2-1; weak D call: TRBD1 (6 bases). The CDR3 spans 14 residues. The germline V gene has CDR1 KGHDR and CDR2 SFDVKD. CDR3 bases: TGTGCCACCAGTGATGGTGGGGGCCGAAGTGAGCAGTCCTTC. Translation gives CATSDGGGRSEQSF.

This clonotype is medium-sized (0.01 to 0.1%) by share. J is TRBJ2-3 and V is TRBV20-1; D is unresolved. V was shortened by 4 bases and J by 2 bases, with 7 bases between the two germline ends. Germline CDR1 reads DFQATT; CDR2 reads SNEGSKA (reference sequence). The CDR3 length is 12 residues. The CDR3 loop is CSAIDSTDTQYF. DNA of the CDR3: TGCAGTGCTATTGACTCCACAGATACGCAGTATTTT.

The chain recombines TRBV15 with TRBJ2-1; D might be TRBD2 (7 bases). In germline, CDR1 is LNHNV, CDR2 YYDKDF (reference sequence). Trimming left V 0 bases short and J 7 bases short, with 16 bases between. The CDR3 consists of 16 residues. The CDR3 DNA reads TGTGCCACCAGCAGAGATGTAGTGGGGGGGCGGAATGAGCAGTTCTTC. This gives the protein CATSRDVVGGRNEQFF. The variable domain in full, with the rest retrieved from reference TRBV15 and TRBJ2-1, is DAMVIQNPRYQVTQFGKPVTLSCSQTLNHNVMYWYQQKSSQAPKLLFHYYDKDFNNEADTPDNFQSRRPNTSFCFLDIRSPGLGDTAMYLCATSRDVVGGRNEQFFGPGTRLTVL.

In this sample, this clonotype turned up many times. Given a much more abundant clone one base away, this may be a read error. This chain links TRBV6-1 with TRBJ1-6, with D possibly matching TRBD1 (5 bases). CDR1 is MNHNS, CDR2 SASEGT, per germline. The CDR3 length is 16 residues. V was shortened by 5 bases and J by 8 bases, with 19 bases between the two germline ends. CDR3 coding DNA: TGTGCCAGCAGTCGTGGGGGATCGGGTTTGGATTCACCCCTCCACTTT. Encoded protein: CASSRGGSGLDSPLHF.

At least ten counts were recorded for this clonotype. The CDR3 DNA follows: TGTGCCAGCAGCGTAGATTGGACTAGCGTGTTAGGTGAGCAGTTCTTC. It encodes CASSVDWTSVLGEQFF. This chain connects TRBV9 to TRBJ2-1; TRBD2 matches 9 bases. Losses at the gene ends were 0 bases for V and 9 bases for J; bases not matched to a gene: 10. This CDR3 is built from 16 residues. CDR1 and CDR2 (germline): SGDLS, YYNGEE.

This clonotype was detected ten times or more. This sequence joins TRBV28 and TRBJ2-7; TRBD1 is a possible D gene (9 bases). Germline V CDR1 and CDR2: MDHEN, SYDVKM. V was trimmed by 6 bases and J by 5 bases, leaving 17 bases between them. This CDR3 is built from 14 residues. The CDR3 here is CASRLGQGLDEQYF. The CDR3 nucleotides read TGTGCCAGCAGACTGGGACAGGGACTAGACGAGCAGTACTTC.

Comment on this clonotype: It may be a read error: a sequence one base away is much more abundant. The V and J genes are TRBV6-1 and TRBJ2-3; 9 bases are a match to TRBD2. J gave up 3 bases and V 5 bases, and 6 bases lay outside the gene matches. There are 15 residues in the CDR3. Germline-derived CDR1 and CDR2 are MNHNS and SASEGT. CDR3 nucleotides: TGTGCCAGCAGTCATAGCGGGAGACGGACAGATACGCAGTATTTT. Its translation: CASSHSGRRTDTQYF.

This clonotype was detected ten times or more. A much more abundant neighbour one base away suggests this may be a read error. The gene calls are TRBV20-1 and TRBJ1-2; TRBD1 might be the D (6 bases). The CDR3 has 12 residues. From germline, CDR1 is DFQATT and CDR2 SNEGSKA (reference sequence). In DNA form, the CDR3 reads TGCAGTGCCAGTACAGGGAGCTATGGCTCCACCTTC. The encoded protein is CSASTGSYGSTF.